The 18 T cell receptor beta chains listed next were all sequenced from one sample in a study of PD-1 blockade in classical Hodgkin lymphoma. The method was immunoSEQ multiplex PCR; TCRdb's version includes in-frame clones alone and lacks a portion of them. The sample contains roughly 25,000 clones, roughly 68% of which appear only once. Each patient's relapse followed autologous stem cell transplantation, and brentuximab vedotin exposure varied. This material consisted of peripheral blood mononuclear cells (PBMCs), taken before the second cycle of nivolumab. All receptors derive from a human donor with classical Hodgkin lymphoma.

This clone counts as medium-sized. J is TRBJ1-2 and V is TRBV7-2; no clear D. The CDR3 consists of 13 residues. Trimming pared 0 bases from V and 5 bases from J, leaving 7 bases between. CDR1 and CDR2 (germline): SGHTA, FQGNSA. The CDR3 DNA is TGTGCCAGCAGCTTAGCCGTGGGTTATGGCTACACCTTC. Protein: CASSLAVGYGYTF.

A few counts support this clone. V usage is TRBV6-4 and J usage is TRBJ1-1; 7 bases are shared with TRBD1. Germline values: CDR1 MRHNA, CDR2 SNTAGT. The CDR3 contains 15 residues. Trimming at V came to 2 bases and at J to 1 base, leaving 4 bases not matched to a gene. The CDR3 protein is CASSDRQGQNTEAFF. In DNA form, the CDR3 reads TGTGCCAGCAGTGACCGACAGGGACAGAACACTGAAGCTTTCTTT.

The gene calls are TRBV19 and TRBJ2-7, with unresolved D. From germline, CDR1 is LNHDA and CDR2 SQIVND (reference sequence). CDR3 length equals 15 residues. Trimming removed 2 bases from V and 3 bases from J, with 14 bases in between. CDR3 sequence: CASSIRPDKVYEQYF. Written as DNA, the CDR3 is TGTGCCAGTAGTATACGCCCGGATAAAGTCTACGAGCAGTACTTC.

The chain has TRBV7-8 and TRBJ1-6; 9 bases are a match to TRBD1. V shed 2 bases, J shed 10 bases, and the junction held 6 bases outside the gene matches. Germline CDR1 reads SGHVS; CDR2 reads FQNEAQ. This CDR3 spans 15 amino acids. The CDR3: CASSLLGQGGSPLHF. CDR3 sequence (DNA): TGTGCCAGCAGCTTACTGGGACAGGGTGGCTCACCCCTCCACTTT.

The V and J genes are TRBV2 and TRBJ2-3, with D possibly matching TRBD2 (6 bases). V lost 4 bases and J lost 6, with 17 bases in between. CDR3 length: 15 amino acids. Germline V gene sequence: CDR1 SNHLY, CDR2 FYNNEI. CDR3 coding DNA: TGTGCCAGCAGTGGCCCGGGACTTACCGTTGATACGCAGTATTTT. It yields the protein CASSGPGLTVDTQYF. Full variable domain (remainder filled in from reference TRBV2 and TRBJ2-3): EPEVTQTPSHQVTQMGQEVILRCVPISNHLYFYWYRQILGQKVEFLVSFYNNEISEKSEIFDDQFSVERPDGSNFTLKIRSTKLEDSAMYFCASSGPGLTVDTQYFGPGTRLTVL.

For this clone: The sample has other DNA sequences that encode this CDR3 too. The chain recombines TRBV6-5 with TRBJ2-7, with D uncertain. V gave up 0 bases and J gave up 3 bases, with 6 bases separating them. Germline V lookup: CDR1 MNHEY, CDR2 SVGAGI. The CDR3 has 13 residues. The CDR3 is CASSYSVSYEQYF. CDR3 nucleotides: TGTGCCAGCAGTTACTCGGTCAGCTACGAGCAGTACTTC.

V usage is TRBV18 and J usage is TRBJ2-7, with unresolved D. Germline V gene lookup returns CDR1 KGHSH and CDR2 LQKENI. The CDR3 runs 14 residues. Trimming pared 3 bases from V and 6 bases from J, leaving 15 bases between. For the CDR3, the DNA is TGTGCCAGCTCACCCCAAGTCCCAACTCGCGAGCAGTACTTC. It specifies CASSPQVPTREQYF.

Points on this clone: At the DNA level, this CDR3 is encoded by other sequences in the same sample as well. The chain recombines TRBV15 with TRBJ2-2, with unresolved D. The CDR3 consists of 14 residues. V lost 0 bases to trimming and J lost 1 base, with 3 bases between them. From germline, CDR1 is LNHNV and CDR2 YYDKDF (reference sequence). The CDR3 is CATSRDQNTGELFF. In nucleotides, the CDR3 is TGTGCCACCAGCAGAGATCAGAACACCGGGGAGCTGTTTTTT.

This clone was seen only a few times. The chain combines TRBV7-9 with TRBJ2-7, with 11 bases fitting TRBD1. CDR1 and CDR2 from the germline V gene are SEHNR and FQNEAQ (reference sequence). The CDR3 length is 18 residues. V lost 2 bases, J lost 4 bases, and 13 bases stayed unmatched. CDR3 DNA sequence: TGTGCCAGCAGCTTAAGCAGGTCCGGGACAGGGGGTCAGTACGAGCAGTACTTC. As protein: CASSLSRSGTGGQYEQYF.

The chain employs TRBV11-3 and TRBJ1-2; 9 bases are a match to TRBD1. The CDR3 length is 13 residues. Germline CDR1 and CDR2: SGHNT and YENEEA. The ends lost 5 bases at V and 6 bases at J; junction bases unmatched: 4. The CDR3 loop is CASSVTGGHGYTF. The CDR3, as DNA: TGTGCCAGCAGCGTCACAGGGGGCCATGGCTACACCTTC. The variable domain in full, completed from reference TRBV11-3 and TRBJ1-2, reads EAGVVQSPRYKIIEKKQPVAFWCNPISGHNTLYWYLQNLGQGPELLIRYENEEAVDDSQLPKDRFSAERLKGVDSTLKIQPAELGDSAVYLCASSVTGGHGYTFGSGTRLTVV.

This chain links TRBV25-1 with TRBJ1-5; the match to TRBD1 covers 11 bases. V lost 3 bases, J lost 7 bases, and 8 bases stayed unmatched. There are 16 residues in the CDR3. Germline-derived CDR1 and CDR2 are MGHDK and SYGVNS. The DNA of the CDR3 is TGTGCCAGCAGTGACCAGGACAGGGGGCCCGGGCAGCCCCAGCATTTT. Translated: CASSDQDRGPGQPQHF.

This clone was counted between two and nine times. The V gene is TRBV30, the J gene TRBJ1-2; TRBD1 might be the D (5 bases). Per germline, CDR1 GTSNPN and CDR2 SVGIG (reference sequence). Trimming pared 2 bases from V and 8 bases from J, leaving 15 bases between. The CDR3 spans 13 residues. CDR3 coding DNA: TGTGCCTGGAGTTTAGGGACCCTAGGCGGCTACACCTTC. Amino acids: CAWSLGTLGGYTF.

This clone was counted a few times. This chain links TRBV28 with TRBJ1-6; TRBD1 matches 8 bases. Trimming removed 5 bases from V and 2 bases from J; junction bases left unmatched: 8. The CDR3 runs to 17 residues. Germline V gives CDR1 MDHEN, CDR2 SYDVKM. The CDR3 is CASSLPGQAPYNSPLHF. CDR3 bases: TGTGCCAGCAGTCTACCGGGACAGGCGCCCTATAATTCACCCCTCCACTTT.

The chain recombines TRBV6-1 with TRBJ2-5, with D unclear. The CDR3 runs 12 residues. Germline V lookup: CDR1 MNHNS, CDR2 SASEGT. V lost 6 bases and J 2 bases, leaving 7 bases between the germline ends. The CDR3 nucleotides read TGTGCCAGCAGCGAGATACAAGAGACCCAGTACTTC. Encoded protein: CASSEIQETQYF.

This clone has more than one count but fewer than ten. This chain joins TRBV7-9 and TRBJ1-1; maybe TRBD1 (6 bases). The CDR3 covers 18 residues. Germline V gene lookup returns CDR1 SEHNR and CDR2 FQNEAQ (reference sequence). V was cut by 5 bases and J by 1 base, with 23 bases left in between. The CDR3 region has the DNA TGTGCCAGCAGCGACAGGACCGACATTCTCGCTTCGAACACTGAAGCTTTCTTT. It encodes CASSDRTDILASNTEAFF.

The chain links TRBV7-8 to TRBJ1-2; D unresolved. From germline, CDR1 is SGHVS and CDR2 FQNEAQ. The CDR3 spans 12 residues. With 5 bases removed from V and 8 bases from J, the gap between germline ends came to 12 bases. Written as DNA, the CDR3 is TGTGCCAGCAGCACCCATGCTGAGGGCTACACCTTC. It encodes CASSTHAEGYTF.

J is TRBJ2-7 and V is TRBV9; no firm D call. V lost 0 bases and J 2 bases, leaving 9 bases between the germline ends. This CDR3 comprises 14 residues. Per germline, CDR1 SGDLS and CDR2 YYNGEE. CDR3 region: CASSVELGPYEQYF. The CDR3 bases are TGTGCCAGCAGCGTAGAGTTAGGTCCCTACGAGCAGTACTTC.

This clone occurred a few times. The V gene is TRBV7-2, the J gene TRBJ2-1, with 9 bases aligning to TRBD2. V lost 3 bases and J lost 4; bases outside the gene matches: 1. This CDR3 has 14 residues. Germline CDR1 and CDR2: SGHTA and FQGNSA. The CDR3 nucleotides are TGTGCCAGCAGCTTGCTAGCGGGATACAATGAGCAGTTCTTC. This sequence encodes CASSLLAGYNEQFF.